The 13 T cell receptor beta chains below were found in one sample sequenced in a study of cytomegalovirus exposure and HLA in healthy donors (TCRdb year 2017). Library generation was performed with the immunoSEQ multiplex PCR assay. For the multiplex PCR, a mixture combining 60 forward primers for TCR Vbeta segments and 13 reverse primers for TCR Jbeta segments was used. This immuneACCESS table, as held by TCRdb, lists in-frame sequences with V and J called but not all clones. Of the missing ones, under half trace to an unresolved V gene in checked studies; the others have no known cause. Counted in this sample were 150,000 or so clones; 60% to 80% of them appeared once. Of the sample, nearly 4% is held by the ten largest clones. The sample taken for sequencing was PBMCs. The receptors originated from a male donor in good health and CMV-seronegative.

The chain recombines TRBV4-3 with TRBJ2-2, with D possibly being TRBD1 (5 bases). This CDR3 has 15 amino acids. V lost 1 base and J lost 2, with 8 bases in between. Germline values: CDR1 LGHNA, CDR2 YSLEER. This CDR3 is CASSQVRGNTGELFF. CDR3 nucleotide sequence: TGCGCCAGCAGCCAAGTAAGGGGCAACACCGGGGAGCTGTTTTTT.

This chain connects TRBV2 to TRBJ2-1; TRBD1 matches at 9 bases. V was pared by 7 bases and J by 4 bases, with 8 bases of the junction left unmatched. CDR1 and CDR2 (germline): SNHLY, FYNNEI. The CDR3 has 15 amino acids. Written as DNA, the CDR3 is TGTGCCAGCAATCCGGACAGGGGTCAGTACAATGAGCAGTTCTTC. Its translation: CASNPDRGQYNEQFF.

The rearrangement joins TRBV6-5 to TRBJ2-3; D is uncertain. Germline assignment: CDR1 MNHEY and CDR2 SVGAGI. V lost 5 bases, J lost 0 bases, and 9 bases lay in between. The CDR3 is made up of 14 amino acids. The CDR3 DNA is TGTGCCAGCAGTCCCCCTGGCAGCACAGATACGCAGTATTTT. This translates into CASSPPGSTDTQYF.

CDR3 loop: CASSDMGQGIIGYTF. Here the CDR3 DNA reads TGTGCCAGCAGTGACATGGGACAGGGGATAATTGGCTACACCTTC. This chain joins TRBV2 and TRBJ1-2, with TRBD1 identical over 10 bases. Losses at the gene ends were 3 bases for V and 7 bases for J; bases not matched to a gene: 8. Germline V gene sequence: CDR1 SNHLY, CDR2 FYNNEI. The CDR3 sequence is 15 residues long.

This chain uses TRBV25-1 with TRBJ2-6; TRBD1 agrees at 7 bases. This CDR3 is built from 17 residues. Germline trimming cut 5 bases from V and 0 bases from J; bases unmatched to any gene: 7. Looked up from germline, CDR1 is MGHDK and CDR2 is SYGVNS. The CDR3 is CASSRAGGVSGANVLTF. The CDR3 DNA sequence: TGTGCCAGCAGTCGGGCAGGGGGAGTCTCTGGGGCCAACGTCCTGACTTTC.

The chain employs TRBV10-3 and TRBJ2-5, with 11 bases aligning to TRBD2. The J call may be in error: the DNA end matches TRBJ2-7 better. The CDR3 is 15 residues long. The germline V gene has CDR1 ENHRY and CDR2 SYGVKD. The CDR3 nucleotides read TGTGCCATCAGTGAGGGTCTAGCGGGGGGCTACGAGCAGTACTTC. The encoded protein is CAISEGLAGGYEQYF.

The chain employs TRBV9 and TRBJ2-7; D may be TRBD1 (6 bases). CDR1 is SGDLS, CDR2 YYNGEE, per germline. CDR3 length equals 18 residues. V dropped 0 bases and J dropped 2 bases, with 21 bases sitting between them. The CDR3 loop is CASSVGAEYGQGTYEQYF. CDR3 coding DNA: TGTGCCAGCAGCGTAGGGGCGGAATACGGGCAGGGGACCTACGAGCAGTACTTC.

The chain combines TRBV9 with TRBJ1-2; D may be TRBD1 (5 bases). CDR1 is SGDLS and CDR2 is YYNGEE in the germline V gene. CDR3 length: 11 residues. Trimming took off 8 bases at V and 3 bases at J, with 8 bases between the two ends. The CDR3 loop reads CASWGDYGYTF. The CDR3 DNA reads TGTGCCAGTTGGGGGGACTATGGCTACACCTTC.

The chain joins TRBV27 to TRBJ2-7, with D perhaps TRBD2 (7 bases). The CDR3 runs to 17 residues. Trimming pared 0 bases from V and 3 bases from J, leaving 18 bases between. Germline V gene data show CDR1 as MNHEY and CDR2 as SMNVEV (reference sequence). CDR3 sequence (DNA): TGTGCCAGCAGTTTATCAGGGGGGAGGGCGGCTATCTACGAGCAGTACTTC. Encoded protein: CASSLSGGRAAIYEQYF.

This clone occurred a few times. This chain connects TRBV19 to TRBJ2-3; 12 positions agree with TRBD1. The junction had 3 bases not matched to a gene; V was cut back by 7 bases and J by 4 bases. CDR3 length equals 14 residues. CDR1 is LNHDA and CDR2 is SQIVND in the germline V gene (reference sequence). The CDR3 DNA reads TGTGCCAGTAAGGGACAGGGGGCCTCAGATACGCAGTATTTT. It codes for CASKGQGASDTQYF.

The CDR3 sequence is CASSPVPDSIYGYTF. The CDR3 DNA reads TGTGCCAGCAGTCCGGTTCCAGACAGCATCTATGGCTACACCTTC. J is TRBJ1-2 and V is TRBV6-1; D might be TRBD1 (5 bases). This CDR3 has 15 residues. The V end was cut by 5 bases, the J end by 4 bases, with 17 bases between. Germline CDR1 is MNHNS and CDR2 is SASEGT.

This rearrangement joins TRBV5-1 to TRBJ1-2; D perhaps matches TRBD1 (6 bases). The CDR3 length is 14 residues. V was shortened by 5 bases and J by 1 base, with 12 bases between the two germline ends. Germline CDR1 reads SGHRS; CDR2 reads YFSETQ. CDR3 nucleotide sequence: TGCGCCAGCAGGGAAGGGACAAGTAACTATGGCTACACCTTC. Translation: CASREGTSNYGYTF.

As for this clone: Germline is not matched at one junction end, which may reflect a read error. The CDR3 spells CASSTGTSGVTDTQYF. CDR3 DNA: TGTGCTAGCAGCACCGGGACTAGCGGGGTAACGGATACGCAGTATTTT. The V call is TRBV7-7, the J call TRBJ2-3; TRBD2 aligns across 13 bases. This CDR3 has 16 residues. CDR1 is SSHAT, CDR2 FNYEAQ, per germline (reference sequence).